Reported below is one T cell receptor (beta chain). Its antigen is not identified. V was cut by 5 bases and J by 0 bases, with 17 bases left in between. Germline V gene data show CDR1 as MNHEY and CDR2 as SMNVEV (reference sequence). The CDR3 has 17 residues. TCRdb analysed the 5' RACE reads with MiXCR anew, one entry per CDR3 protein. The table shows 620,000 or so distinct CDR3 sequences, with approximately 13% occurring only once. The data originate from a study of T cells after yellow fever vaccination. The study, taken as a whole, reports: Some clonotypes were seen in both the CD4 and the CD8 compartments. These made up a small share and likely arose from convergent recombination. Subsequent booster samples again held most clones from primary vaccination (96% CD4, approximately 86% CD8).

This receptor was taken from a man under 40 who received the YFV17D yellow fever vaccine. This chain joins TRBV27 and TRBJ2-1; D gene uncertain. The sequencing used PBMCs, collected on the day of the yellow fever booster vaccination. CDR3 residues: CASSPPLPASSYNEQFF. Here the CDR3 DNA reads TGTGCCAGCAGTCCCCCCTTGCCCGCCAGCTCCTACAATGAGCAGTTCTTC.